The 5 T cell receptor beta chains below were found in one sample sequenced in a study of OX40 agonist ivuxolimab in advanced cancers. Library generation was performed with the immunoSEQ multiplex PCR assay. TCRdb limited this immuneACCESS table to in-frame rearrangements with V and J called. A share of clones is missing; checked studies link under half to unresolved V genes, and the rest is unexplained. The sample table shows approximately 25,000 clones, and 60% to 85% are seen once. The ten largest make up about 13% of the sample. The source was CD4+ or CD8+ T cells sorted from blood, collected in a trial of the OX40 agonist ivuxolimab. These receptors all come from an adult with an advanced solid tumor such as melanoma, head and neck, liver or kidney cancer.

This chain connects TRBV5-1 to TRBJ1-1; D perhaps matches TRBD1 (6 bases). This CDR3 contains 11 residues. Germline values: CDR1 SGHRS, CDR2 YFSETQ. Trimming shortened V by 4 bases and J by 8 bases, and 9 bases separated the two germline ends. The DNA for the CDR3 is TGCGCCAGCAGCGCGGACAGCGAAGCTTTCTTT. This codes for CASSADSEAFF.

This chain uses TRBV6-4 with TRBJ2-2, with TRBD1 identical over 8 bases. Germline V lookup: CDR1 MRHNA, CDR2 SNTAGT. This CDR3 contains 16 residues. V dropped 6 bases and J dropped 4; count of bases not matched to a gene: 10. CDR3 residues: CASSPGQGSSTGELFF. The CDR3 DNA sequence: TGTGCCAGCAGCCCCGGACAGGGCTCGAGCACCGGGGAGCTGTTTTTT.

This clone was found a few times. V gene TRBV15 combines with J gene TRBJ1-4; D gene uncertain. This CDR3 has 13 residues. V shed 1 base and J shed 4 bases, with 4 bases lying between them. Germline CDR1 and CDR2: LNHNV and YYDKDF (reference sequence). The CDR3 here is CATSRGYNEKLFF. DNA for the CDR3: TGTGCCACCAGCAGAGGCTATAATGAAAAACTGTTTTTT. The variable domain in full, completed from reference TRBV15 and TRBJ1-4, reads DAMVIQNPRYQVTQFGKPVTLSCSQTLNHNVMYWYQQKSSQAPKLLFHYYDKDFNNEADTPDNFQSRRPNTSFCFLDIRSPGLGDTAMYLCATSRGYNEKLFFGSGTQLSVL.

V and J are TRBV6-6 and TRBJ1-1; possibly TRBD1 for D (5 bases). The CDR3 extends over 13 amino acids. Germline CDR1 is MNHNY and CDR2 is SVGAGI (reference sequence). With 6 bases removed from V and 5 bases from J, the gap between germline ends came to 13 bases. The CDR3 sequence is CASSWGSRTEAFF. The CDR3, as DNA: TGTGCCAGCAGCTGGGGGTCGAGGACTGAAGCTTTCTTT.

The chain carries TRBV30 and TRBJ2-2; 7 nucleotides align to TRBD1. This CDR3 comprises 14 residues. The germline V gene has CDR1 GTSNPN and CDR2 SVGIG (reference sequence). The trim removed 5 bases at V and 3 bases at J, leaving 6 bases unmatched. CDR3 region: CAWGNQGDTGELFF. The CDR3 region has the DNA TGTGCCTGGGGTAACCAGGGGGACACCGGGGAGCTGTTTTTT.